These 32 T cell receptor beta chains share one sample of origin, sequenced in a study of cytomegalovirus exposure and HLA in healthy donors. PCR involved 60 Vbeta and 13 Jbeta primers. Method: immunoSEQ multiplex PCR; TCRdb's copy keeps in-frame clones and lacks some. Of some 150,000 clones listed, around 78% are singletons. Sequencing used PBMCs. Every receptor here comes from a man aged 35 to 55 in good health and CMV-seronegative.

Details on this clone: The junction departs from germline at one end; a sequencing error may be responsible. This sequence joins TRBV7-9 and TRBJ2-7, with a possible D match to TRBD2 (5 bases). The CDR3 totals 13 residues. Germline lookup yields CDR1 SEHNR and CDR2 FQNEAQ (reference sequence). Here the CDR3 reads CSSSSGFSYEQYF. CDR3 nucleotides: TGTTCCAGCAGCAGCGGATTCTCCTACGAGCAGTACTTC.

The J gene is TRBJ2-3, the V gene TRBV6-1; perhaps TRBD1 as D (6 bases). V was shortened by 6 bases and J by 2 bases, with 15 bases between the two germline ends. The CDR3 totals 15 residues. Germline V lookup: CDR1 MNHNS, CDR2 SASEGT. CDR3 nucleotides: TGTGCCAGCAGGCCGTGGCAGGGGAACACAGATACGCAGTATTTT. Its protein is CASRPWQGNTDTQYF.

The chain has TRBV5-4 and TRBJ2-7, with D tentatively TRBD1 (5 bases). CDR1 is SGHNT and CDR2 is YYREEE in the germline V gene (reference sequence). The V and J ends lost 4 bases and 1 base respectively, with 12 bases between them. The CDR3 covers 14 residues. In DNA, the CDR3 is TGTGCCAGCAGCGGGGCTGCAGTGTCCTACGAGCAGTACTTC. Translation gives CASSGAAVSYEQYF.

The V call is TRBV11-2, the J call TRBJ2-5, with 8 bases aligning to TRBD1. Judging by the DNA end, TRBJ2-7 fits better; the J call may be wrong. The CDR3 extends over 13 amino acids. Germline V gene lookup returns CDR1 SGHAT and CDR2 FQNNGV. The CDR3, as DNA: TGTGCCAGCAGCCCGGACAGGGAAGGCGAGCAGTACTTC. Protein product: CASSPDREGEQYF.

The V call is TRBV19, the J call TRBJ1-4; TRBD1 matches at 8 bases. Germline loops: CDR1 LNHDA, CDR2 SQIVND (reference sequence). J gave up 8 bases and V 5 bases, and 13 bases lay outside the gene matches. The CDR3 is 16 residues long. The chain's CDR3 is CASSSNRGTGGEKLFF. CDR3 nucleotides: TGTGCCAGTAGTTCGAATCGGGGGACAGGAGGCGAAAAACTGTTTTTT.

V is TRBV5-1 and J is TRBJ1-4; D is ambiguous. Germline lookup yields CDR1 SGHRS and CDR2 YFSETQ. The germline V and J ends were trimmed by 4 bases and 1 base, with 11 bases remaining between them. This CDR3 is built from 15 residues. The CDR3 DNA follows: TGCGCCAGCAGCATTTCAGGTTTAACTAATGAAAAACTGTTTTTT. The encoded protein is CASSISGLTNEKLFF. Full variable domain (missing parts from reference TRBV5-1 and TRBJ1-4): KAGVTQTPRYLIKTRGQQVTLSCSPISGHRSVSWYQQTPGQGLQFLFEYFSETQRNKGNFPGRFSGRQFSNSRSEMNVSTLELGDSALYLCASSISGLTNEKLFFGSGTQLSVL.

The chain has TRBV30 and TRBJ1-5; D is unresolved. The CDR3 is 13 residues long. V gave up 2 bases and J gave up 7 bases, with 12 bases separating them. Germline CDR1 and CDR2: GTSNPN and SVGIG (reference sequence). In DNA form, the CDR3 reads TGTGCCTGGAGTAAGGAGGGCGAGCAGCCCCAGCATTTT. Residues: CAWSKEGEQPQHF.

Concerning this clone itself: A junction end diverges from the germline sequence, so it may reflect a read error. This rearrangement joins TRBV7-9 to TRBJ2-7, with TRBD2 identical over 8 bases. CDR1 is SEHNR, CDR2 FQNEAQ, per germline (reference sequence). CDR3 size: 14 residues. The CDR3 DNA reads TGTTCCAGCAGTCTGGCGGGGGGCGACTACGAGCAGTACTTC. It yields the protein CSSSLAGGDYEQYF.

This sequence joins TRBV27 and TRBJ1-1; 12 bases fit TRBD1. CDR1 and CDR2 (germline): MNHEY, SMNVEV (reference sequence). The CDR3 totals 16 residues. The V gene end was trimmed by 10 bases and the J gene end by 1 base; junction bases not matched to a gene: 10. CDR3 loop: CATSGQGAKGNTEAFF. CDR3 nucleotides: TGTGCCACCTCGGGACAGGGGGCAAAAGGGAACACTGAAGCTTTCTTT.

V usage is TRBV29-1 and J usage is TRBJ2-3, with D tentatively TRBD1 (6 bases). CDR3 length: 13 residues. Germline CDR1 SQVTM, CDR2 ANQGSEA. With 6 bases removed from V and 3 bases from J, the gap between germline ends came to 13 bases. As DNA, the CDR3 is TGCAGCGTCGACAGGCCCGGGACAGATACGCAGTATTTT. This sequence encodes CSVDRPGTDTQYF.

The CDR3 DNA sequence: TGCAGCGCTCCTCAGGGGGACAACTATGGCTACACCTTC. Residues: CSAPQGDNYGYTF. This rearrangement joins TRBV29-1 to TRBJ1-2; 7 bases fit TRBD1. The CDR3 extends over 13 amino acids. CDR1 is SQVTM, CDR2 ANQGSEA, per germline. With V trimmed by 7 bases and J by 2 bases, 7 bases remained unmatched.

V usage is TRBV4-1 and J usage is TRBJ2-7, with 10 positions matching TRBD1. In germline, CDR1 is MGHRA, CDR2 YSYEKL. The CDR3 spans 16 residues. The V segment lost 0 bases and the J segment 2 bases; nucleotides outside the gene matches: 4. In nucleotides, the CDR3 is TGCGCCAGCAGCCAAGACCTGGGGACAGGGGCCTACGAGCAGTACTTC. This sequence encodes CASSQDLGTGAYEQYF.

The CDR3 DNA reads as TGCGCCAGCAGCGGGGGGGACCTGTCTTCCTACGAGCAGTACTTC. It codes for CASSGGDLSSYEQYF. This sequence joins TRBV5-1 and TRBJ2-7, with 7 bases matching TRBD2. Looked up from germline, CDR1 is SGHRS and CDR2 is YFSETQ. Trimming took 4 bases from V and 1 from J; bases not matched to a gene: 8. The CDR3 consists of 15 residues.

V is TRBV4-1 and J is TRBJ1-5; no definite D call. The CDR3 length is 14 residues. Germline V gene data show CDR1 as MGHRA and CDR2 as YSYEKL. V shed 4 bases and J shed 5 bases, with 12 bases lying between them. As DNA, the CDR3 is TGCGCCAGCAGCCCAACGGCAGGCCATCAGCCCCAGCATTTT. Translated, it gives CASSPTAGHQPQHF.

V is TRBV7-9 and J is TRBJ2-7; 7 bases align to TRBD1. Germline trimming cut 3 bases from V and 7 bases from J; bases unmatched to any gene: 12. The germline V gene has CDR1 SEHNR and CDR2 FQNEAQ (reference sequence). This CDR3 is 15 amino acids long. The CDR3 DNA sequence: TGTGCCAGCAGCTTTGGGGACAGACCCTTTGGGGAGCAGTACTTC. Residues: CASSFGDRPFGEQYF. Full variable domain (outside the CDR3, taken from reference TRBV7-9 and TRBJ2-7): DTGVSQNPRHKITKRGQNVTFRCDPISEHNRLYWYRQTLGQGPEFLTYFQNEAQLEKSRLLSDRFSAERPKGSFSTLEIQRTEQGDSAMYLCASSFGDRPFGEQYFGPGTRLTVT.

The rearrangement uses TRBV7-3 and TRBJ2-3, with TRBD1 matching 7 bases. J lost 4 bases, V lost 4 bases, and 2 bases had no gene match. Per the germline V gene, CDR1 is SGHTA and CDR2 is FQGTGA. CDR3 length equals 13 residues. CDR3: CASSSGQSDTQYF. DNA of the CDR3: TGTGCCAGCAGCTCGGGACAGTCAGATACGCAGTATTTT.

The chain joins TRBV9 to TRBJ2-3, with 11 bases fitting TRBD2. After removal of 3 bases from V and 0 bases from J, the junction contained 9 bases not matched to a gene. The CDR3 runs to 18 residues. The germline CDR1 and CDR2 sequences are SGDLS and YYNGEE. In nucleotides, the CDR3 is TGTGCCAGCAGCGATCCGCTAGCGGGGGGCCACAGCACAGATACGCAGTATTTT. Translation gives CASSDPLAGGHSTDTQYF.

The V call is TRBV7-9, the J call TRBJ1-1, with D maybe TRBD1 (6 bases). The CDR3 consists of 13 residues. Deletions cut 5 bases from V and 3 bases from J, with 10 bases between. Germline values: CDR1 SEHNR, CDR2 FQNEAQ (reference sequence). This CDR3 reads CASSRSGDTEAFF. In DNA, the CDR3 is TGTGCCAGCAGCCGGTCAGGGGACACTGAAGCTTTCTTT.

The V call is TRBV5-1, the J call TRBJ2-3; a possible D gene is TRBD2 (5 bases). The CDR3 loop spans 16 amino acids. From germline, CDR1 is SGHRS and CDR2 YFSETQ. V was shortened by 1 base and J by 0 bases, with 12 bases between the two germline ends. The CDR3 nucleotides read TGCGCCAGCAGCTTGAACGGGAAGCGGAGCACAGATACGCAGTATTTT. It codes for CASSLNGKRSTDTQYF.

The chain uses TRBV27 and TRBJ2-1; 13 positions agree with TRBD2. The CDR3 is 17 amino acids. CDR1 is MNHEY and CDR2 is SMNVEV in the germline V gene (reference sequence). With 4 bases clipped from V and 7 bases from J, the junction kept 10 bases outside the gene matches. CDR3 DNA sequence: TGTGCCAGCAGTTCCCATACTAGCGGGGGGGCTTCAAATGAGCAGTTCTTC. Its protein is CASSSHTSGGASNEQFF.

Comments on this clone: Other DNA variants within this sample encode the same CDR3. The chain recombines TRBV5-1 with TRBJ1-2, with D tentatively TRBD1 (5 bases). The CDR3 is made up of 15 amino acids. The germline V and J ends were trimmed by 4 bases and 2 bases, with 15 bases remaining between them. Germline V gene data show CDR1 as SGHRS and CDR2 as YFSETQ. CDR3 DNA: TGCGCCAGCAGCATTGGTGGGGGGGAAAACTATGGCTACACCTTC. Encoded protein: CASSIGGGENYGYTF.

CDR3 sequence (DNA): TGTGCCAGCAGCTTGGTAGGACAGGGTTTCTACGAGCAGTACTTC. Its protein is CASSLVGQGFYEQYF. The chain uses TRBV5-8 and TRBJ2-5; TRBD1 matches at 8 bases. The tail of the sequence fits TRBJ2-7 better, so the J call may be wrong. Germline V gives CDR1 SGHTS, CDR2 YDEGEE. The CDR3 runs to 15 residues.

This clone has a single count. This chain links TRBV9 with TRBJ2-7; tentative D call: TRBD1 (6 bases). V shed 4 bases and J shed 5 bases, with 13 bases lying between them. Per germline, CDR1 SGDLS and CDR2 YYNGEE. CDR3 length: 13 residues. This chain's CDR3 is CASSYRVGNEQYF. Here the CDR3 DNA reads TGTGCCAGCAGCTACAGGGTCGGGAACGAGCAGTACTTC.

The chain combines TRBV7-2 with TRBJ2-5, with 8 bases lining up with TRBD2. In germline, CDR1 is SGHTA, CDR2 FQGNSA. The V segment lost 2 bases and the J segment 3 bases; nucleotides outside the gene matches: 8. This CDR3 contains 16 residues. CDR3 sequence (DNA): TGTGCCAGCAGCTTATTAGTCGGGGGGGTTGAAGAGACCCAGTACTTC. Translation gives CASSLLVGGVEETQYF. Using reference TRBV7-2 and TRBJ2-5 for the parts outside the CDR3, the full variable domain is GAGVSQSPSNKVTEKGKDVELRCDPISGHTALYWYRQSLGQGLEFLIYFQGNSAPDKSGLPSDRFSAERTGGSVSTLTIQRTQQEDSAVYLCASSLLVGGVEETQYFGPGTRLLVL.

The CDR3 reads CASSPISRGLAGGTTHEQYF. CDR3 bases: TGTGCCAGCTCACCGATCTCCCGTGGACTAGCGGGCGGAACCACGCACGAGCAGTACTTC. V usage is TRBV18 and J usage is TRBJ2-7; 11 positions agree with TRBD2. J was trimmed by 5 bases and V by 3 bases; bases with no gene match: 21. Germline-derived CDR1 and CDR2 are KGHSH and LQKENI. The length of the CDR3 is 20 residues. The full variable domain, rest sourced from reference TRBV18 and TRBJ2-7, is NAGVMQNPRHLVRRRGQEARLRCSPMKGHSHVYWYRQLPEEGLKFMVYLQKENIIDESGMPKERFSAEFPKEGPSILRIQQVVRGDSAAYFCASSPISRGLAGGTTHEQYFGPGTRLTVT.

The rearrangement joins TRBV27 to TRBJ2-7; the match to TRBD1 covers 10 bases. V lost 4 bases to trimming and J lost 3 bases; unmatched junction nucleotides: 6. This CDR3 is built from 15 residues. Germline CDR1 reads MNHEY; CDR2 reads SMNVEV (reference sequence). The DNA for the CDR3 is TGTGCCAGCAGTTGGTCCGGGACAGGGGTCTACGAGCAGTACTTC. Its translation is CASSWSGTGVYEQYF.

V gene TRBV2 combines with J gene TRBJ1-6; weak D call: TRBD1 (6 bases). The germline gives CDR1 SNHLY, CDR2 FYNNEI. With 5 bases removed from V and 5 bases from J, the gap between germline ends came to 10 bases. CDR3 length: 14 amino acids. CDR3 protein: CASSRGAHNSPLHF. The CDR3 DNA sequence: TGTGCCAGCAGTCGGGGGGCGCATAATTCACCCCTCCACTTT.

V gene TRBV5-1 combines with J gene TRBJ2-5; a weak D match, TRBD2 (7 bases). Germline CDR1 SGHRS, CDR2 YFSETQ. V was pared by 2 bases and J by 4 bases, with 15 bases between. The CDR3 loop spans 15 amino acids. The CDR3 DNA is TGCGCCAGCAGCTTAAATTGGGGGGGCGGAGAGACCCAGTACTTC. As protein: CASSLNWGGGETQYF. Full variable domain (rest looked up from reference TRBV5-1 and TRBJ2-5): KAGVTQTPRYLIKTRGQQVTLSCSPISGHRSVSWYQQTPGQGLQFLFEYFSETQRNKGNFPGRFSGRQFSNSRSEMNVSTLELGDSALYLCASSLNWGGGETQYFGPGTRLLVL.

The gene calls are TRBV7-9 and TRBJ2-1; 7 nucleotides align to TRBD1. The CDR3 contains 15 residues. V lost 8 bases and J lost 5; bases outside the gene matches: 12. Germline loops: CDR1 SEHNR, CDR2 FQNEAQ (reference sequence). CDR3 sequence (DNA): TGTGCCAGCCGCGGGCGACAGGGTAAAGACAATGAGCAGTTCTTC. Translation gives CASRGRQGKDNEQFF.

A few counts support this clone. The CDR3 spells CASSLTQEGPYEQYF. The CDR3 DNA follows: TGCGCCAGCAGCTTGACACAGGAGGGACCCTACGAGCAGTACTTC. The chain recombines TRBV5-1 with TRBJ2-5; D perhaps matches TRBD2 (6 bases). The assigned J gene may be wrong: the sequence end matches TRBJ2-7 better. Germline CDR1 reads SGHRS; CDR2 reads YFSETQ. The CDR3 totals 15 residues.

This clone was counted only a few times. This chain links TRBV6-5 with TRBJ2-7, with 8 bases lining up with TRBD2. This CDR3 spans 15 amino acids. V shed 5 bases, J shed 0 bases, and the junction held 6 bases outside the gene matches. CDR1 is MNHEY and CDR2 is SVGAGI in the germline V gene. CDR3 sequence reads: CASSSSGASSYEQYF. DNA of the CDR3: TGTGCCAGCAGTAGTAGCGGGGCTAGCTCCTACGAGCAGTACTTC.

This clone was seen only once. This chain uses TRBV6-5 with TRBJ2-3; 9 bases are a match to TRBD2. CDR1 is MNHEY and CDR2 is SVGAGI in the germline V gene. The CDR3 is 15 amino acids. Losses at the gene ends were 4 bases for V and 1 base for J; bases not matched to a gene: 3. CDR3: CASSLKRGGTDTQYF. For the CDR3, the DNA is TGTGCCAGCAGTTTAAAGCGGGGGGGCACAGATACGCAGTATTTT.